A selection of T cell receptor beta chains follows, all from one sample in a study of blood T cells in healthy people across ages. Via MiXCR, TCRdb re-called the 5' RACE reads, giving one row per CDR3 protein. Here the sample spans 550,000 to 750,000 distinct CDR3 sequences, roughly 21% being singletons. Sequenced material: blood. All receptors come from a man aged 70-80 years in good health. Both conserved end residues are trimmed from each CDR3. The D gene is left open where the match is weak.

D,V,length,J,CDR3
-,TRBV3-1,13,TRBJ1-1,ASSQVFQGNTEAF
TRBD1,TRBV6-1,14,TRBJ2-7,ASRKDRGHPSYEQY
TRBD1,TRBV28,14,TRBJ1-5,ASSLPTTGTNQPQH
-,TRBV21-1,13,TRBJ1-2,AGSPGPSKGTGYT
-,TRBV6-6,14,TRBJ1-4,ASSYSGRRANEKLF
TRBD1,TRBV15,12,TRBJ2-7,ATSLRQGPYEQY
-,TRBV5-1,13,-,ASSPEGGPYNEQF
TRBD1,TRBV6-2/TRBV6-3,14,TRBJ2-1,ASTTQDRVTYNEQF
-,TRBV3-1,12,-,ASSPWDLGETQY
TRBD2,TRBV6-2/TRBV6-3,12,TRBJ2-1,ASSPGLALNEQF
-,TRBV4-1,12,-,ASSQDDSSDEQY
-,TRBV3-1,11,TRBJ1-2,ASRRLKGDGYT
TRBD1,TRBV7-9,14,TRBJ1-4,ASSLTGATTNEKLF
-,TRBV4-2,11,TRBJ1-4,ASSPAGVEKLF
TRBD1,TRBV5-6,12,TRBJ2-7,ASSLGINRGEQY
TRBD2,TRBV12-3/TRBV12-4,14,TRBJ2-3,ASSLSGRARGDTQY
-,TRBV2,11,TRBJ2-5,ASTRDPKETQY
TRBD2,TRBV9,14,TRBJ2-7,AGSVASSGSTYEQY
TRBD1,TRBV29-1,11,TRBJ2-1,SLGQGPYNEQF
TRBD2,TRBV20-1,13,TRBJ2-2,SASGASGSTGELF
-,TRBV2,8,TRBJ1-1,ASSEIEAF
-,TRBV6-5,15,TRBJ1-4,ASSYRSFGRHNEKLF
-,TRBV27,10,TRBJ2-5,ASSFAGETQY
TRBD2,TRBV5-1,13,TRBJ2-3,ASSLQRESTDTQY
TRBD2,TRBV24-1,14,TRBJ2-5,ATSDLSAGAQETQY
-,TRBV10-3,15,TRBJ1-3,AISDPGGVNLGNTIY
-,TRBV15,16,TRBJ2-4,ATSRDPLRTLAKNIQY
-,TRBV30,13,TRBJ1-2,AWRRDGKANYGYT
-,TRBV5-1,11,TRBJ2-5,ASSLRGNYKQY
TRBD2,TRBV24-1,14,-,ATSDEGLAGVNEQF
-,TRBV30,9,TRBJ2-5,ACRGRETQY
TRBD2,TRBV6-2/TRBV6-3,18,TRBJ2-3,ASSYSMYLADLFPTDTQY
TRBD2,TRBV12-3/TRBV12-4,15,TRBJ2-6,ASSSFAGGSGANVLT
-,TRBV20-1,12,TRBJ2-1,SAEDGASYNEQF
-,TRBV12-3/TRBV12-4,13,TRBJ2-3,ASSWRRLGTDTQY
-,TRBV12-3/TRBV12-4,12,TRBJ1-1,AGSSKRGLVEAF
TRBD2,TRBV4-1,14,TRBJ2-1,ASSQASGVYYNEQF
-,TRBV4-2,11,TRBJ2-7,ASSQVEAQEQY
TRBD2,TRBV12-3/TRBV12-4,17,TRBJ2-3,ASSSPPWTSGSRADTQY
-,TRBV6-5,10,TRBJ2-7,ASRGNGDEQY
-,TRBV5-1,12,TRBJ2-7,ASSLSDVSYEQY
-,TRBV4-1,12,TRBJ1-1,ASSQGHDLIEAF
TRBD2,TRBV18,14,TRBJ2-3,ASSPSVGRSTDAQY
-,TRBV20-1,14,TRBJ1-1,SASLVLGEGNTEAF
-,TRBV6-5,10,TRBJ2-7,ASKGTAYEQY
TRBD1,TRBV5-1,14,TRBJ2-1,ASSLGGGKTYNEQF
-,TRBV6-6,12,TRBJ1-2,AGSYVPINYGYT
-,TRBV12-3/TRBV12-4,14,TRBJ1-2,ASSIPGHLSNYGYT